These 8 T cell receptor beta chains share one sample of origin, sequenced in a study of post-analysis software for immune sequencing data. Broader study findings: Relative to controls, patients had a few TRBV segments at higher frequency, with TRBV5-6, TRBV5-1 and TRBV20-1 among these.

Unique molecular identifiers tagged the TCR beta cDNA libraries. Using its own MiXCR run on the PCR reads, TCRdb lists one record per CDR3 protein. The repertoire consists of roughly 580,000 distinct CDR3 sequences, with 44% occurring once and the leading ten covering 1.5% to 2%. No antigen has been identified for these receptors. Sequenced sample: blood. The source of these receptors is a girl between 10 and 17 years old with multiple sclerosis.

This clonotype came up once. The chain joins TRBV12-3 or TRBV12-4 to TRBJ1-2; 7 bases line up with TRBD1. This CDR3 is 16 amino acids long. Trimming removed 4 bases from V and 4 bases from J; junction bases left unmatched: 12. As DNA, the CDR3 is TGTGCCAGCAGTTCTGGGGACAGCGCTGTGGGCTATGGCTACACCTTC. It translates to CASSSGDSAVGYGYTF.

The chain is built from TRBV6-1 and TRBJ2-1; TRBD1 aligns across 12 bases. Germline CDR1 is MNHNS and CDR2 is SASEGT. The CDR3 is made up of 15 amino acids. The V gene end was trimmed by 6 bases and the J gene end by 9 bases; junction bases not matched to a gene: 9. The CDR3 nucleotides read TGTGCCAGCAGAGTCCGGGACAGGGGGCGCGGTGAGCAGTTCTTC. It is translated as CASRVRDRGRGEQFF.

The chain combines TRBV5-1 with TRBJ2-6; 9 nucleotides match TRBD1. CDR3 length: 21 amino acids. Germline CDR1 reads SGHRS; CDR2 reads YFSETQ. The junction had 20 bases not matched to a gene; V was cut back by 0 bases and J by 7 bases. CDR3 amino acids: CASSLASPRDRAYLGANVLTF. DNA of the CDR3: TGCGCCAGCAGCTTGGCGTCGCCCCGGGACAGGGCTTATCTGGGCGCCAACGTCCTGACTTTC.

The CDR3 bases are TGTGCCAGCAGCTTAACCCAGGGTTTCGCAGATACGCAGTATTTT. Translating it yields CASSLTQGFADTQYF. This chain links TRBV7-3 with TRBJ2-3, with D tentatively TRBD1 (5 bases). This CDR3 has 15 amino acids. Germline V gives CDR1 SGHTA, CDR2 FQGTGA. V shed 0 bases and J shed 4 bases, with 11 bases lying between them. The full variable domain, with the rest looked up from reference TRBV7-3 and TRBJ2-3, is GAGVSQTPSNKVTEKGKYVELRCDPISGHTALYWYRQSLGQGPEFLIYFQGTGAADDSGLPNDRFFAVRPEGSVSTLKIQRTERGDSAVYLCASSLTQGFADTQYFGPGTRLTVL.

This rearrangement joins TRBV29-1 to TRBJ2-7; D is unclear. With 7 bases removed from V and 5 bases from J, the gap between germline ends came to 9 bases. The CDR3 length is 10 residues. Germline-derived CDR1 and CDR2 are SQVTM and ANQGSEA. As DNA, the CDR3 is TGCAGCGCTGTGGGGAACGAGCAGTACTTC. Its translation is CSAVGNEQYF.

This clonotype was observed a few times. The CDR3 reads CASSDPGRLYGYTF. The CDR3 DNA is TGTGCCAGCAGTGACCCAGGGCGCCTCTATGGCTACACCTTC. V is TRBV25-1 and J is TRBJ1-2, with D perhaps TRBD1 (5 bases). The CDR3 has 14 residues. Trimming took 3 bases from V and 4 from J, leaving 12 bases between them. CDR1 is MGHDK, CDR2 SYGVNS, per germline.

V gene TRBV7-2 combines with J gene TRBJ2-3; the D gene is possibly TRBD2 (6 bases). CDR3 length equals 14 residues. Germline V gene data show CDR1 as SGHTA and CDR2 as FQGNSA. CDR3 protein: CASDPGLSTDTQYF. In DNA, the CDR3 is TGTGCAAGCGACCCGGGACTCAGCACAGATACGCAGTATTTT. The whole variable domain, filled in from reference TRBV7-2 and TRBJ2-3, reads GAGVSQSPSNKVTEKGKDVELRCDPISGHTALYWYRQSLGQGLEFLIYFQGNSAPDKSGLPSDRFSAERTGGSVSTLTIQRTQQEDSAVYLCASDPGLSTDTQYFGPGTRLTVL.

The rearrangement uses TRBV12-3 or TRBV12-4 and TRBJ2-3; 8 bases align to TRBD2. The J segment lost 4 bases and the V segment lost 6 bases, leaving 3 bases of the junction unmatched. The CDR3 spans 13 residues. The CDR3 DNA sequence: TGTGCCAGCAGAGGTAGCGGGGCAGATACGCAGTATTTT. This translates into CASRGSGADTQYF.